These 5 T cell receptor beta chains share one sample of origin, sequenced in a study of CD4 T cells in relation to SARS-CoV-2 and coronaviruses. CD4+ T cells from unexposed donors were obtained before the COVID-19 pandemic (2011-2018). Isolation of CD4+ T cells took place after about 9 days in culture. The method was immunoSEQ multiplex PCR; TCRdb's version includes in-frame clones alone and lacks a portion of them. The table includes 15,000 to 25,000 clones, approximately 80% detected once. Their cognate antigens are unknown. Sequences were obtained from CD4+ T cells from PBMCs, cultured in vitro. Receptors originate from a human donor in good health.

The V and J genes are TRBV11-2 and TRBJ2-1; maybe TRBD1 (6 bases). The V end was cut by 4 bases, the J end by 8 bases, with 15 bases between. Germline CDR1 reads SGHAT; CDR2 reads FQNNGV. This CDR3 comprises 14 residues. The CDR3 sequence is CASSSGHPGYEQFF. The CDR3 DNA reads TGTGCCAGCAGCTCGGGACACCCGGGGTATGAGCAGTTCTTC.

In this sample, this clone turned up a few times. The rearrangement uses TRBV7-2 and TRBJ1-2; perhaps TRBD1 as D (6 bases). Germline V lookup: CDR1 SGHTA, CDR2 FQGNSA. Deletions cut 5 bases from V and 0 bases from J, with 10 bases between. This CDR3 is built from 14 residues. The CDR3 coding sequence is TGTGCCAGCAGCCGGGACACTTCTAACTATGGCTACACCTTC. Translating it yields CASSRDTSNYGYTF.

This clone was seen more than once but under ten times. The CDR3 region is CSVDGGNYGYTF. CDR3 nucleotide sequence: TGCAGCGTTGATGGGGGCAACTATGGCTACACCTTC. The chain employs TRBV29-1 and TRBJ1-2; tentatively, D is TRBD1 (6 bases). Germline V gives CDR1 SQVTM, CDR2 ANQGSEA. CDR3 length: 12 residues. V shed 3 bases and J shed 2 bases, with 7 bases lying between them.

V and J are TRBV6-6 and TRBJ1-2, with TRBD1 identical over 10 bases. There are 16 residues in the CDR3. CDR1 is MNHNY and CDR2 is SVGAGI in the germline V gene (reference sequence). V shed 2 bases, J shed 4 bases, and the junction held 7 bases outside the gene matches. The CDR3 bases are TGTGCCAGCAGTTACCTTTCCGGACAGGGGGGCTATGGCTACACCTTC. Translating it yields CASSYLSGQGGYGYTF.

This clone was found a few times. The V call is TRBV6-6, the J call TRBJ1-4; a weak D match, TRBD1 (5 bases). The CDR3 runs to 16 residues. With 5 bases removed from V and 12 bases from J, the gap between germline ends came to 25 bases. The germline V gene has CDR1 MNHNY and CDR2 SVGAGI (reference sequence). As DNA, the CDR3 is TGTGCCAGCAGTAGTGGCCCGACAGTTATTAATGAGGAACTGTTTTTT. It specifies CASSSGPTVINEELFF.